This entry is about one T cell receptor beta chain. Germline-derived CDR1 and CDR2 are SEHNR and FQNEAQ (reference sequence). This CDR3 has 15 amino acids. Trimming cost V 5 bases and J 4 bases, with 15 bases left between them. The sample is drawn from a study of blood T cell repertoires in COVID-19. Authors' analysis steps: Estimated nucleated cell counts came from reference gene primer amplification. Profiled with immunoSEQ multiplex PCR; TCRdb holds only in-frame clones, not every one. V and J calls and clone size are those listed in that table; D and trimming were worked out from the DNA. The table shows about 59,000 clones, with 70% to 75% occurring only once.

The source material was peripheral blood. The clonotype comes from a woman aged 70 to 79 with acute or convalescent COVID-19. V gene TRBV7-9 combines with J gene TRBJ1-5; TRBD1 is a possible D gene (5 bases). This chain's CDR3 is CASSPEGLGNQPQHF. The DNA for the CDR3 is TGTGCCAGCAGCCCGGAGGGGCTAGGAAATCAGCCCCAGCATTTT.